These 22 T cell receptor beta chains came from one sample sequenced in a study of CD8+ T cells in alopecia areata. Investigators isolated RNA and reverse transcribed it into cDNA to act as the sequencing template. The method was immunoSEQ multiplex PCR; TCRdb's version includes in-frame clones alone and lacks a portion of them. The repertoire yields around 110,000 clones, none seen only once; the top ten contain around 20%. Sequencing was carried out using lesional skin. These receptors originate from a C3H/HeJ mouse with alopecia areata. The MHC haplotype of the strain is H2-k.

In this sample, this clone turned up a few times. Germline and genes: mouse. The sequence runs out 4 residues before the end of the CDR3; the remainder is reconstructed from the germline J gene. The chain employs TRBV13-3 and TRBJ1-4; D perhaps matches TRBD1 (6 bases). This CDR3 spans 14 amino acids. Germline V gene sequence: CDR1 NNHDY, CDR2 SYVADS. The CDR3 sequence: CASSDANRVERLFF. Partial CDR3 DNA: TGTGCCAGCAGTGATGCAAACAGGGTCGAA.

A note on this clone: Each gene name is a mouse one. With the read ending 4 residues before the CDR3 end, the germline J gene is used to fill in that end. The chain links TRBV13-3 to TRBJ2-7, with D unresolved. The germline V and J ends were trimmed by 3 bases and 0 bases, with 7 bases remaining between them. CDR3 size: 13 residues. Germline CDR1 reads NNHDY; CDR2 reads SYVADS. CDR3 DNA (partial): TGTGCCAGCAGTGCACCAGGCTCCTAT. Its translation is CASSAPGSY. The CDR3 in its entirety is CASSAPGSYEQYF.

With respect to this clone: Here the gene names and germline are mouse. The read terminates 4 residues ahead of where the CDR3 ends, so the germline J gene completes it. The V gene is TRBV1, the J gene TRBJ2-7; 8 bases match TRBD1. The CDR3 consists of 15 residues. Trimming removed 0 bases from V and 2 bases from J; junction bases left unmatched: 3. The germline CDR1 and CDR2 sequences are NSQYPW and LRSPGD (reference sequence). CDR3 region: CTCSADRGRTYEQYF. CDR3 DNA (partial): TGCACCTGCAGTGCAGACAGGGGGCGCACCTAT.

This clone occurred a few times. Genes and germline are mouse. The CDR3 extends 4 residues past the end of the read, so its final part is completed from the germline J gene. V gene TRBV17 combines with J gene TRBJ2-1, with TRBD2 matching over 7 bases. The CDR3 length is 17 residues. The V gene's germline CDR1 is MNHDT and CDR2 YYDKIL. V was pared by 0 bases and J by 1 base, with 6 bases of the junction left unmatched. The chain's CDR3 is CASSRDGGTPNYAEQFF. Partial CDR3 DNA: TGTGCTAGCAGTAGAGATGGGGGGACTCCCAACTATGCT.

This clone was counted a few times. These gene names are mouse names. The read comes to an end 4 residues before the CDR3 does, leaving the germline J gene to fill in the end. This chain uses TRBV19 with TRBJ2-1; 10 bases match TRBD2. Looked up from germline, CDR1 is FNHDT and CDR2 is SITEND (reference sequence). V was clipped by 3 bases and J by 4 bases; unmatched bases: 4. This CDR3 contains 15 residues. The CDR3: CASSTDWGVYAEQFF. The DNA read from the CDR3 is TGTGCCAGCAGTACCGACTGGGGGGTATATGCT.

As concerns this clone: The protein in this entry is translated from the DNA; at residue 12 it differs from the protein listed in TCRdb. Germline and genes: mouse. The observed sequence ends 3 residues before the CDR3 terminus, with the missing tail filled in from the germline J gene. The rearrangement joins TRBV12-1 to TRBJ1-3; TRBD1 matches 8 bases. With V trimmed by 0 bases and J by 4 bases, 4 bases remained unmatched. There are 15 residues in the CDR3. CDR1 is SGHSN, CDR2 HYEKVE, per germline. Incomplete CDR3 DNA: TGTGCCAGCTCTCTCGGAGGGACAGGAGGAAATACG. The encoded protein is CASSLGGTGGNT. The full CDR3 is CASSLGGTGGNTLYF.

The sample holds a few counts of this clone. Mouse gene names apply. The read comes to an end 4 residues before the CDR3 does, leaving the germline J gene to fill in the end. The V gene is TRBV16, the J gene TRBJ2-1; TRBD1 agrees at 8 bases. CDR1 and CDR2 from the germline V gene are SGHSA and FRNQAP. The V gene end was trimmed by 4 bases and the J gene end by 0 bases; junction bases not matched to a gene: 2. This CDR3 has 15 residues. CDR3 amino acids: CASSSGQGNYAEQFF. Incomplete CDR3 DNA: TGTGCAAGCAGCTCAGGACAGGGTAACTATGCT.

This clone has more than one count but fewer than ten. The gene names here belong to mouse. The read ends 4 residues early relative to the CDR3; the germline J gene fills the gap. The chain is built from TRBV1 and TRBJ2-5; no reliable D call. Germline loops: CDR1 NSQYPW, CDR2 LRSPGD (reference sequence). Trimming removed 0 bases at V and 0 bases at J, with 7 bases between. The CDR3 spans 15 residues. CDR3 region: CTCSAETINQDTQYF. CDR3 DNA, as far as it was read: TGCACCTGCAGTGCAGAGACTATTAACCAAGAC.

The sample holds many counts of this clone. The gene names here belong to mouse. Read data end 4 residues before the CDR3 end; the end is taken from the germline J gene. The V gene is TRBV13-3, the J gene TRBJ2-3, with 8 bases identical to TRBD2. The germline V gene encodes CDR1 NNHDY and CDR2 SYVADS. The CDR3 has 16 amino acids. The trim removed 4 bases at V and 0 bases at J, leaving 7 bases unmatched. The CDR3 sequence is CASSSSDWGSAETLYF. The covered CDR3 bases are TGTGCCAGCAGTTCCTCTGACTGGGGTAGTGCAGAA.

This clone was picked up a small number of times. Gene names and germline match the mouse. The CDR3 end falls 4 residues outside the read, so it is completed with the germline J gene. The rearrangement joins TRBV1 to TRBJ2-2; weak D call: TRBD2 (6 bases). The CDR3 runs 16 residues. Germline V CDR1 and CDR2: NSQYPW, LRSPGD (reference sequence). V was shortened by 1 base and J by 1 base, with 10 bases between the two germline ends. CDR3: CTCSAVLGENTGQLYF. The sequenced CDR3 bases are TGCACCTGCAGTGCAGTACTGGGAGAAAACACCGGG.

With respect to this clone: The protein TCRdb lists differs from the translation of the DNA at residue 13; the protein given here is translated from the DNA itself. Here the gene names and germline are mouse. The read ends 3 residues before the CDR3 terminus; that terminus is restored from the germline J gene. The rearrangement uses TRBV19 and TRBJ1-6, with 11 bases fitting TRBD1. TRBJ1-6 carries the ORF label, with uncertain function. There are 16 residues in the CDR3. The ends lost 5 bases at V and 7 bases at J; junction bases unmatched: 8. The germline gives CDR1 FNHDT, CDR2 SITEND (reference sequence). The DNA read from the CDR3 is TGTGCCAGCAGCACCGGGACAGGGGGGAGGAATTCGCCC. The encoded protein is CASSTGTGGRNSP. The full-length CDR3 reads as CASSTGTGGRNSPLYF.

Only a few counts were recorded for this clone. Gene labels here are mouse ones. The CDR3 end lies 4 residues beyond the end of the read and is filled in from the germline J gene. The chain uses TRBV1 and TRBJ1-1; no clear D. V was clipped by 5 bases and J by 1 base, with 11 bases between them. The CDR3 runs to 14 residues. CDR1 NSQYPW and CDR2 LRSPGD come from the germline V gene (reference sequence). CDR3 bases read: TGCACCTGCAGTCCTCGAAGAGGAAACACA. It translates to CTCSPRRGNT. The CDR3, in full, reads CTCSPRRGNTEVFF.

Points on this clone: These gene names are mouse names. The DNA ends 4 residues before the CDR3 does, and the rest of the CDR3 is filled in from the germline J gene. The chain carries TRBV19 and TRBJ2-7; 7 bases are shared with TRBD1. V dropped 6 bases and J dropped 3; count of bases not matched to a gene: 3. Per the germline V gene, CDR1 is FNHDT and CDR2 is SITEND (reference sequence). The CDR3 spans 12 residues. CDR3 sequence: CASTNRGYEQYF. Partial CDR3 DNA: TGTGCCAGCACCAACAGGGGCTAT.

This clone was counted between two and nine times. The gene names here belong to mouse. The read finishes 4 residues shy of the CDR3 end, and the germline J gene is used to complete it. V gene TRBV19 combines with J gene TRBJ2-1; 10 positions match TRBD1. The germline V gene has CDR1 FNHDT and CDR2 SITEND (reference sequence). V was pared by 3 bases and J by 3 bases, with 3 bases of the junction left unmatched. The CDR3 runs to 15 residues. Here the CDR3 reads CASSTRDRGYAEQFF. CDR3 DNA (partial): TGTGCCAGCAGTACCCGGGACAGGGGCTATGCT.

Comment on this clone: Gene names refer to mouse genes. The read terminates 4 residues before the CDR3 end, so the remaining end is supplied by the germline J gene. The rearrangement links TRBV19 to TRBJ2-4; 7 nucleotides align to TRBD2. V dropped 5 bases and J dropped 3; count of bases not matched to a gene: 6. CDR1 and CDR2 (germline): FNHDT, SITEND (reference sequence). This CDR3 comprises 14 residues. The part of the CDR3 DNA that was read is TGTGCCAGCAGCCTCGACTGGGCCCAAAAC. It is translated as CASSLDWAQN. The entire CDR3 reads CASSLDWAQNTLYF.

This clone was found a few times. Gene names are the mouse ones. Read data end 4 residues before the CDR3 end; the end is taken from the germline J gene. V and J are TRBV1 and TRBJ2-7; 8 bases are a match to TRBD1. V lost 0 bases to trimming and J lost 3 bases; unmatched junction nucleotides: 7. The CDR3 spans 16 residues. Germline V lookup: CDR1 NSQYPW, CDR2 LRSPGD (reference sequence). CDR3 region: CTCSAEPRQGRYEQYF. CDR3 DNA, as far as it was read: TGCACCTGCAGTGCAGAGCCGAGACAGGGGCGCTAT.

Notes on this clone: Gene names are mouse gene names. The read halts 4 residues ahead of the CDR3 end, with the missing end drawn from the germline J gene. The chain is built from TRBV17 and TRBJ2-5, with D perhaps TRBD2 (6 bases). Per germline, CDR1 MNHDT and CDR2 YYDKIL. V gave up 11 bases and J gave up 2 bases, with 11 bases separating them. This CDR3 is 12 amino acids long. CDR3 residues: CAVGDPQDTQYF. The sequenced part of the CDR3 DNA is TGTGCTGTGGGGGACCCCCAAGAC.

This clone has just a few counts. Genes here carry mouse names. The read terminates 4 residues ahead of where the CDR3 ends, so the germline J gene completes it. The chain recombines TRBV19 with TRBJ2-7; 8 bases are a match to TRBD1. Germline V lookup: CDR1 FNHDT, CDR2 SITEND (reference sequence). This CDR3 comprises 13 residues. CDR3 loop: CASSPDRDHEQYF. CDR3 DNA (partial): TGTGCCAGCAGTCCGGACAGGGACCAT.

In its sample, this clone was seen a few times. Mouse germline and gene names are used. The read is 4 residues too short to cover the CDR3 end, so that end is filled in from the germline J gene. The chain recombines TRBV13-1 with TRBJ2-5, with D possibly being TRBD1 (6 bases). The CDR3 length is 13 residues. Trimming shortened V by 7 bases and J by 3 bases, and 12 bases separated the two germline ends. Germline CDR1 and CDR2: NSHNY and SYGAGN. The CDR3 DNA, read in part, is TGTGCCAGCTCAAACAGGGTGCAAGAC. It codes for CASSNRVQD. The CDR3 in full is CASSNRVQDTQYF.

About this clone: Genes here carry mouse names. The CDR3 is cut off 4 residues early in the read; its end comes from the germline J gene. This sequence joins TRBV1 and TRBJ1-2, with 10 bases fitting TRBD1. The CDR3 has 14 amino acids. V lost 3 bases, J lost 4 bases, and 2 bases stayed unmatched. From germline, CDR1 is NSQYPW and CDR2 LRSPGD (reference sequence). CDR3 DNA, as far as it was read: TGCACCTGCAGTGCGGGACAGGGGTCCTCC. This codes for CTCSAGQGSS. In full, the CDR3 is CTCSAGQGSSDYTF.

About this clone itself: Gene names and germline match the mouse. The CDR3 extends 4 residues past the end of the read, so its final part is completed from the germline J gene. The rearrangement joins TRBV16 to TRBJ2-2; 7 nucleotides line up with TRBD1. V dropped 0 bases and J dropped 1; count of bases not matched to a gene: 5. Germline values: CDR1 SGHSA, CDR2 FRNQAP. The CDR3 is made up of 17 amino acids. The covered CDR3 bases are TGTGCAAGCAGCTTAGATGGGACAGCCTTAAACACCGGG. This translates into CASSLDGTALNTG. The whole CDR3 sequence is CASSLDGTALNTGQLYF.

With regard to this clone: Mouse names are used for the genes. The read ends 4 residues early relative to the CDR3; the germline J gene fills the gap. The genes are TRBV12-1 and TRBJ2-7; D gene ambiguous. The CDR3 is 12 residues long. Germline V gene data show CDR1 as SGHSN and CDR2 as HYEKVE. The part of the CDR3 DNA that was read is TGTGCCAGCTCTCTTCACAGATAT. Encoded protein: CASSLHRY. The entire CDR3 sequence reads CASSLHRYEQYF.